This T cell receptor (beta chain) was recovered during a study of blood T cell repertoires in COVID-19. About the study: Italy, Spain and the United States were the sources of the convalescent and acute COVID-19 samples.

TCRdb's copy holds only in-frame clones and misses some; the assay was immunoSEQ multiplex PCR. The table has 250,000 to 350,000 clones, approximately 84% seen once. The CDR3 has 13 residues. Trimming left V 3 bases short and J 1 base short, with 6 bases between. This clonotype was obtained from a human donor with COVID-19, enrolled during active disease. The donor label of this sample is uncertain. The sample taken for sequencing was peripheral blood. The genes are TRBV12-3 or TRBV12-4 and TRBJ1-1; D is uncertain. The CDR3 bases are TGTGCCAGCAGTTTTGGCCCGAACACTGAAGCTTTCTTT. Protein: CASSFGPNTEAFF.